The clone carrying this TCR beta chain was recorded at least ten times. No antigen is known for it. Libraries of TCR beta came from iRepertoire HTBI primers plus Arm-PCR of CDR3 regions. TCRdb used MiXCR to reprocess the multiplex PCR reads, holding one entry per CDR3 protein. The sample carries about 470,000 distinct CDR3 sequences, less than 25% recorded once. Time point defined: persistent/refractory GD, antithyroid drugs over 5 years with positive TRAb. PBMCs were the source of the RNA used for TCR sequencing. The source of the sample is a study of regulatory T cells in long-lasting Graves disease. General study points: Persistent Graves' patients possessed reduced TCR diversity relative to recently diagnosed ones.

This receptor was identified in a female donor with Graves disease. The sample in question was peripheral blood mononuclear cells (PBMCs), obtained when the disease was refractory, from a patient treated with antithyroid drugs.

For the CDR3, the DNA is TGTGCCAGCAGTCCACTAGCGGGAGGTTACTACGAGCAGTACTTC. It yields the protein CASSPLAGGYYEQYF. The J gene is TRBJ2-7, the V gene TRBV27, with TRBD2 matching over 12 bases. Germline values: CDR1 MNHEY, CDR2 SMNVEV (reference sequence). CDR3 length: 15 amino acids. The V gene end was trimmed by 5 bases and the J gene end by 3 bases; junction bases not matched to a gene: 5.